A selection of T cell receptor beta chains follows, all from one sample in a study of blood T cells in healthy people across ages. TCRdb analysed the 5' RACE reads with MiXCR anew, one entry per CDR3 protein. The sample yields roughly 800,000 distinct CDR3 sequences, roughly 35% seen once. The sequenced sample was blood. The source of these receptors is a young man in good health. CDR3s include the opening cysteine and the closing phenylalanine or tryptophan. Each record gives: D gene, V gene, clone size, J gene, CDR3 protein, CDR3 DNA. A D gene is named only where the DNA matches it firmly. Some rows have no size entry. The others give once, few or many, or a class for an expanded clone.

>-|TRBV6-5|-|TRBJ2-3
CVSRDTDTQYF
TGTGTCAGCAGAGACACAGATACGCAGTATTTT
>-|TRBV20-1|-|TRBJ2-1
CSAGPDSYGEQFF
TGCAGTGCGGGTCCCGACTCTTACGGTGAGCAGTTCTTC
>TRBD1|TRBV6-6|few|TRBJ1-1
CASGETGAQPEAFF
TGTGCCAGCGGAGAGACAGGGGCGCAGCCTGAAGCTTTCTTT
>TRBD1|TRBV12-3/TRBV12-4|many|TRBJ1-6
CASSLGTANSPLHF
TGTGCCAGCAGCTTAGGGACAGCGAATTCACCCCTCCACTTT
>TRBD1|TRBV20-1|-|TRBJ1-4
CSATGQGLSEKLFF
TGCAGTGCTACTGGACAGGGTTTAAGTGAAAAACTGTTTTTT
>-|TRBV18|-|TRBJ2-4
CASSPPVGSAKNIQYF
TGTGCCAGCTCACCACCCGTAGGGTCGGCCAAAAACATTCAGTACTTC
>-|TRBV4-1|few|TRBJ1-1
CASSQVGGQFHTEAFF
TGCGCCAGCAGCCAAGTGGGTGGACAGTTCCACACTGAAGCTTTCTTT
>-|TRBV5-5|-|TRBJ2-6
CAGSISAGPGANVLTF
TGTGCCGGCAGCATCTCGGCAGGCCCTGGGGCCAACGTCCTGACTTTC
>-|TRBV28|-|TRBJ1-2
CASSFPGDGYTF
TGTGCCAGCAGTTTCCCAGGTGATGGCTACACCTTC
>-|TRBV11-3|-|TRBJ2-2
CASSLFSGELFF
TGTGCCAGCAGCCTATTTTCCGGGGAGCTGTTTTTT
>TRBD1|TRBV27|-|TRBJ2-5
CASSLSLTGQQQETQYF
TGTGCCAGCAGTTTATCTCTTACGGGACAGCAGCAAGAGACCCAGTACTTC
>-|TRBV2|-|TRBJ2-5
CASKQGEQYF
TGTGCCAGTAAACAAGGGGAGCAGTACTTC
>-|TRBV5-1|-|TRBJ2-1
CASSAPWAHEQFF
TGCGCCAGCAGCGCTCCCTGGGCCCATGAGCAGTTCTTC
>TRBD2|TRBV7-2|-|TRBJ2-3
CASSLEASGGPTDTQYF
TGTGCCAGCAGCTTAGAGGCTAGCGGGGGGCCCACAGATACGCAGTATTTT
>TRBD2|TRBV4-2|few|TRBJ2-2
CASSQEMAGGRGGELFF
TGTGCCAGCAGCCAAGAGATGGCGGGGGGAAGGGGCGGGGAGCTGTTTTTT